A selection of T cell receptor beta chains follows, all from one sample in a study of T cell repertoires in cytomegalovirus infection. The antigens of these receptors remain unknown. TCRdb fed the reads into MiXCR, producing one record per CDR3 protein. Here the sample spans fewer than 30,000 distinct CDR3 sequences, about 23% being singletons. The specimen was CD8+ T cells from cultured PBMCs, collected from culture after CMV antigen stimulation. These receptor sequences come from a human donor in good health (CMV status not recorded). Some clones in this sample may be carry-over from other donors' samples. CDR3s include the opening cysteine and the closing phenylalanine or tryptophan. The D gene is left open where the match is weak. Some rows have no size entry. The others give once, few or many, or a class for an expanded clone.

cdr3_aa: CASTSIWGGSSYNEQFF
cdr3_nt: TGTGCCAGCACCTCAATCTGGGGGGGGAGCTCCTACAATGAGCAGTTCTTC
d_call: TRBD2
clone_size: -
v_call: TRBV27
j_call: TRBJ2-1

cdr3_aa: CASSPRTGDYEQYF
cdr3_nt: TGTGCCAGCAGCCCCAGGACAGGGGACTACGAGCAGTACTTC
d_call: TRBD1
clone_size: -
v_call: TRBV4-2
j_call: TRBJ2-7

cdr3_aa: CASSQDVAGATDTQYF
cdr3_nt: TGCGCCAGCAGCCAAGATGTAGCGGGGGCAACAGATACGCAGTATTTT
d_call: TRBD2
clone_size: -
v_call: TRBV4-1
j_call: TRBJ2-3

cdr3_aa: CASRASIRDTDYGYTF
cdr3_nt: TGTGCCAGCAGGGCGTCAATCCGGGACACCGACTATGGCTACACCTTC
d_call: -
clone_size: few
v_call: TRBV6-1
j_call: TRBJ1-2

cdr3_aa: CSARGYGSTEAFF
cdr3_nt: TGCAGTGCTAGAGGTTACGGGTCCACTGAAGCTTTCTTT
d_call: -
clone_size: few
v_call: TRBV20-1
j_call: TRBJ1-1

cdr3_aa: CASSPPGSLEAFF
cdr3_nt: TGCGCCAGCAGCCCCCCGGGGAGTCTCGAAGCTTTCTTT
d_call: -
clone_size: once
v_call: TRBV4-1
j_call: TRBJ1-1

cdr3_aa: CSASPLAGGRNEQFF
cdr3_nt: TGCAGTGCTAGCCCCCTAGCGGGGGGGCGGAATGAGCAGTTCTTC
d_call: TRBD2
clone_size: -
v_call: TRBV20-1
j_call: TRBJ2-1

cdr3_aa: CASSFGQGAGYGYTF
cdr3_nt: TGTGCCAGCAGCTTTGGACAGGGGGCGGGCTATGGCTACACCTTC
d_call: TRBD1
clone_size: -
v_call: TRBV7-9
j_call: TRBJ1-2

cdr3_aa: CASSQAGLQETQYF
cdr3_nt: TGTGCCAGCAGCCAAGCCGGCTTGCAAGAGACCCAGTACTTC
d_call: -
clone_size: many
v_call: TRBV11-1
j_call: TRBJ2-5

cdr3_aa: CASSPRGHEQYF
cdr3_nt: TGTGCCAGCAGCCCCAGGGGGCACGAGCAGTACTTC
d_call: TRBD1
clone_size: -
v_call: TRBV3-1
j_call: TRBJ2-7

cdr3_aa: CASSFGSGGGLSTDTQYF
cdr3_nt: TGTGCCAGCAGCTTCGGTAGCGGGGGGGGGCTTAGCACAGATACGCAGTATTTT
d_call: TRBD2
clone_size: many
v_call: TRBV7-2
j_call: TRBJ2-3

cdr3_aa: CASSLFWGDTEAFF
cdr3_nt: TGTGCCAGCAGCTTATTTTGGGGGGACACTGAAGCTTTCTTT
d_call: -
clone_size: once
v_call: TRBV7-9
j_call: TRBJ1-1

cdr3_aa: CASSLGRSTASYEQYF
cdr3_nt: TGTGCCAGCAGTTTAGGCCGCTCGACAGCTAGTTACGAGCAGTACTTC
d_call: -
clone_size: few
v_call: TRBV27
j_call: TRBJ2-7

cdr3_aa: CASSEWGTSYNSPLHF
cdr3_nt: TGTGCCAGCAGTGAATGGGGGACTTCATATAATTCACCCCTCCACTTT
d_call: -
clone_size: few
v_call: TRBV6-1
j_call: TRBJ1-6

cdr3_aa: CASSQDIWGNTEAFF
cdr3_nt: TGTGCCAGCAGCCAAGACATTTGGGGGAACACTGAAGCTTTCTTT
d_call: -
clone_size: -
v_call: TRBV3-1
j_call: TRBJ1-1

cdr3_aa: CASSSGAGGFYNEQFF
cdr3_nt: TGTGCCAGCAGTTCTGGGGCGGGGGGCTTCTACAATGAGCAGTTCTTC
d_call: TRBD2
clone_size: many
v_call: TRBV12-3/TRBV12-4
j_call: TRBJ2-1

cdr3_aa: CASSVDRAQQETQYF
cdr3_nt: TGTGCCAGCAGCGTCGACAGAGCGCAACAAGAGACCCAGTACTTC
d_call: -
clone_size: many
v_call: TRBV7-2
j_call: TRBJ2-5

cdr3_aa: CASSEIAVNTEAFF
cdr3_nt: TGTGCCAGCAGTGAAATAGCCGTGAACACTGAAGCTTTCTTT
d_call: -
clone_size: few
v_call: TRBV6-1
j_call: TRBJ1-1

cdr3_aa: CASSTSSAYYEQYF
cdr3_nt: TGTGCCAGCAGTACAAGCAGCGCCTACTACGAGCAGTACTTC
d_call: -
clone_size: many
v_call: TRBV6-1
j_call: TRBJ2-7

cdr3_aa: CASSGGDRLIAEAFF
cdr3_nt: TGTGCCAGCAGCGGGGGGGACAGATTAATTGCTGAAGCTTTCTTT
d_call: TRBD1
clone_size: few
v_call: TRBV7-9
j_call: TRBJ1-1

cdr3_aa: CASSYRWDSRGSTF
cdr3_nt: TGTGCCAGCAGTTACCGCTGGGACAGCCGCGGCTCGACCTTC
d_call: TRBD1
clone_size: few
v_call: TRBV6-5
j_call: TRBJ1-2

cdr3_aa: CASSSPEGPDWDTQYF
cdr3_nt: TGTGCCAGCAGCTCGCCTGAGGGGCCGGATTGGGATACGCAGTATTTT
d_call: -
clone_size: many
v_call: TRBV7-2
j_call: TRBJ2-3

cdr3_aa: CASSRDRRETQYF
cdr3_nt: TGTGCCAGCAGTAGGGACAGGAGGGAGACCCAGTACTTC
d_call: TRBD1
clone_size: -
v_call: TRBV6-5
j_call: TRBJ2-5

cdr3_aa: CASSQSWTGGTGYTF
cdr3_nt: TGCGCCAGCAGCCAATCCTGGACAGGGGGCACGGGCTACACCTTC
d_call: TRBD1
clone_size: many
v_call: TRBV4-1
j_call: TRBJ1-2

cdr3_aa: CASSIGQGSSYEQYF
cdr3_nt: TGTGCCAGCAGCATAGGACAGGGGAGCTCCTACGAGCAGTACTTC
d_call: TRBD1
clone_size: many
v_call: TRBV7-2
j_call: TRBJ2-7

cdr3_aa: CASSFPGGGTGELFF
cdr3_nt: TGTGCCAGCAGCTTCCCGGGCGGGGGTACCGGGGAGCTGTTTTTT
d_call: TRBD2
clone_size: few
v_call: TRBV7-2
j_call: TRBJ2-2

cdr3_aa: CASSLTTGGADQPQHF
cdr3_nt: TGTGCCAGCAGCCTTACGACAGGGGGCGCGGATCAGCCCCAGCATTTT
d_call: TRBD1
clone_size: many
v_call: TRBV4-2
j_call: TRBJ1-5

cdr3_aa: CASSLGGAMTEAFF
cdr3_nt: TGTGCCAGCAGCTTGGGGGGCGCGATGACTGAGGCTTTCTTT
d_call: -
clone_size: -
v_call: TRBV5-6
j_call: TRBJ1-1

cdr3_aa: CASSRGDSLQYF
cdr3_nt: TGTGCCAGCAGCCGAGGGGACAGCCTCCAGTACTTC
d_call: TRBD1
clone_size: -
v_call: TRBV7-6
j_call: TRBJ2-5

cdr3_aa: CASSYEGTSSYNEQFF
cdr3_nt: TGTGCCAGCAGTTACGAGGGAACCAGCTCCTACAATGAGCAGTTCTTC
d_call: -
clone_size: -
v_call: TRBV6-5
j_call: TRBJ2-1

cdr3_aa: CASSQEIGQGGYEQFF
cdr3_nt: TGCGCCAGCAGCCAAGAAATCGGACAGGGGGGTTATGAGCAGTTCTTC
d_call: TRBD1
clone_size: -
v_call: TRBV4-3
j_call: TRBJ2-1

cdr3_aa: CASSNPTYEQYF
cdr3_nt: TGTGCCAGCAGCAATCCGACCTACGAGCAGTACTTC
d_call: -
clone_size: -
v_call: TRBV12-3/TRBV12-4
j_call: TRBJ2-7

cdr3_aa: CASSPTDLYEQYF
cdr3_nt: TGTGCCAGCAGCCCGACGGATCTATACGAGCAGTACTTC
d_call: -
clone_size: -
v_call: TRBV3-1
j_call: TRBJ2-7

cdr3_aa: CASSLDHSVADIQYF
cdr3_nt: TGTGCCAGCAGTTTAGACCACTCAGTAGCGGACATTCAGTACTTC
d_call: -
clone_size: many
v_call: TRBV28
j_call: TRBJ2-4

cdr3_aa: CASIRNFPTGELFF
cdr3_nt: TGTGCCAGCATTCGAAATTTCCCCACCGGGGAGCTGTTTTTT
d_call: -
clone_size: many
v_call: TRBV7-8
j_call: TRBJ2-2

cdr3_aa: CASSEEGSPYSYEQYF
cdr3_nt: TGTGCCAGCAGTGAAGAAGGCAGCCCTTACTCCTACGAGCAGTACTTC
d_call: -
clone_size: -
v_call: TRBV6-1
j_call: TRBJ2-7

cdr3_aa: CASSARSDSYNSPLHF
cdr3_nt: TGTGCCAGCAGTGCCAGAAGCGACAGCTATAATTCACCCCTCCACTTT
d_call: -
clone_size: many
v_call: TRBV28
j_call: TRBJ1-6

cdr3_aa: CASSLIPAEQYF
cdr3_nt: TGTGCCAGCAGCTTAATTCCGGCCGAGCAGTACTTC
d_call: -
clone_size: -
v_call: TRBV7-8
j_call: TRBJ2-7

cdr3_aa: CASSSLGTDTQYF
cdr3_nt: TGTGCCAGCAGCTCCCTGGGCACAGATACGCAGTATTTT
d_call: -
clone_size: -
v_call: TRBV27
j_call: TRBJ2-3

cdr3_aa: CSVGTGSGNTIYF
cdr3_nt: TGCAGCGTTGGGACAGGGAGTGGAAACACCATATATTTT
d_call: TRBD1
clone_size: -
v_call: TRBV29-1
j_call: TRBJ1-3

cdr3_aa: CASSPFDREVYEQYF
cdr3_nt: TGTGCCAGCTCACCTTTTGACAGGGAGGTCTACGAGCAGTACTTC
d_call: -
clone_size: few
v_call: TRBV18
j_call: TRBJ2-7

cdr3_aa: CASSVGMGGEQYF
cdr3_nt: TGTGCCAGCAGCGTCGGGATGGGAGGCGAGCAGTACTTC
d_call: -
clone_size: many
v_call: TRBV7-2
j_call: TRBJ2-7

cdr3_aa: CASARKRQPQHF
cdr3_nt: TGTGCCAGTGCGCGGAAGCGGCAGCCCCAGCATTTT
d_call: -
clone_size: -
v_call: TRBV19
j_call: TRBJ1-5

cdr3_aa: CSVEDLHTDTQYF
cdr3_nt: TGCAGCGTCGAGGACCTACACACAGATACGCAGTATTTT
d_call: -
clone_size: few
v_call: TRBV29-1
j_call: TRBJ2-3